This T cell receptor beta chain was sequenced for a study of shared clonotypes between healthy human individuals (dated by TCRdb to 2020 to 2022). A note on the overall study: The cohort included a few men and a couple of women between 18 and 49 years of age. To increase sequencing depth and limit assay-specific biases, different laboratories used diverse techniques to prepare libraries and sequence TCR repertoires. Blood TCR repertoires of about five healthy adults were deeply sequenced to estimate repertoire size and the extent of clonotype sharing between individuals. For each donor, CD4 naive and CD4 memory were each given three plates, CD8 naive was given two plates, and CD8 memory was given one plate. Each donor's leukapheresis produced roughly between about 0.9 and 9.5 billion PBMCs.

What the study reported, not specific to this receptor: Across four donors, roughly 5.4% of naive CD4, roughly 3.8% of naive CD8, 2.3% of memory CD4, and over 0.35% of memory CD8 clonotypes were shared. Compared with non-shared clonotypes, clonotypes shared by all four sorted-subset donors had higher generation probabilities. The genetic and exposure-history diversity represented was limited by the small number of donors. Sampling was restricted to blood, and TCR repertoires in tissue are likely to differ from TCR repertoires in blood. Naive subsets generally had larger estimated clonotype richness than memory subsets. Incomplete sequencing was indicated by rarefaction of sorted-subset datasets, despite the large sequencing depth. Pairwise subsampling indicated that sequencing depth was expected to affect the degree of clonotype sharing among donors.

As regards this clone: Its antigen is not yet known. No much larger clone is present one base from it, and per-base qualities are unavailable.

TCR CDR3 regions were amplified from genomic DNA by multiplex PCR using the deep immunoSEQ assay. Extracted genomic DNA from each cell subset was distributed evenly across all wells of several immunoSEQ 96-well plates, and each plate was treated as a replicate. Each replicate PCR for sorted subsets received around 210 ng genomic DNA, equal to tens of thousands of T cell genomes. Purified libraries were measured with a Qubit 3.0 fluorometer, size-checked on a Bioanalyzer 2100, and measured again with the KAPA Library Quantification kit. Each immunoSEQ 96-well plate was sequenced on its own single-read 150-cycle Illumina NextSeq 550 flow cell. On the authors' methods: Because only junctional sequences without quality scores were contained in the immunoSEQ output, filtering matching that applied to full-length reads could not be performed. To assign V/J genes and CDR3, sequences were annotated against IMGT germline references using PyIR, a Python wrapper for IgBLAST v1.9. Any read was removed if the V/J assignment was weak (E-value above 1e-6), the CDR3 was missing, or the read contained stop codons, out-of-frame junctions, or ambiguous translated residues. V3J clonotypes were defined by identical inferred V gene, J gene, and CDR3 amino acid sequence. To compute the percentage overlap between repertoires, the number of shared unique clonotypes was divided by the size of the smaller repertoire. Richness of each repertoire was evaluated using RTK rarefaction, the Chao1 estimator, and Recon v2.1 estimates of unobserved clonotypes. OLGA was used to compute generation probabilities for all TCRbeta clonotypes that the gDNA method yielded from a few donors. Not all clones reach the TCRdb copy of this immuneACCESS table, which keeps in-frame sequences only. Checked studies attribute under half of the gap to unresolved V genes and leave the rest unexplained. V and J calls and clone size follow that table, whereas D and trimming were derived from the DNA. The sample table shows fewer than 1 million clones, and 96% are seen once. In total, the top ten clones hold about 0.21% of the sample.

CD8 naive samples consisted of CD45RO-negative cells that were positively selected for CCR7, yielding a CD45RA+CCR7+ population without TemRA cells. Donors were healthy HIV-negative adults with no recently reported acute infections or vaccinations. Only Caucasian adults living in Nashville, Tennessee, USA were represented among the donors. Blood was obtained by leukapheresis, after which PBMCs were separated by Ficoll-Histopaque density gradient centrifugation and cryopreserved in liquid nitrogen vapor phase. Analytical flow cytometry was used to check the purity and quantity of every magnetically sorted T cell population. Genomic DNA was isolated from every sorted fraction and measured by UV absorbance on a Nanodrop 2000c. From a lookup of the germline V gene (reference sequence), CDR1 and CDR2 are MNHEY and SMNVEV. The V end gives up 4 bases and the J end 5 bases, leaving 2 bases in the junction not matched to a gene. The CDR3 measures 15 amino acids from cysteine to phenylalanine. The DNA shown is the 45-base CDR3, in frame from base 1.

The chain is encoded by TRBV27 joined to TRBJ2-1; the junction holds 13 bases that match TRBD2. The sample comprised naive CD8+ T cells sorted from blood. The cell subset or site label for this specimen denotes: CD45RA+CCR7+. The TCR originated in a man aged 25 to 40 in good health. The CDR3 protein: CASSSGLAGHNEQFF. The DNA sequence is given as TGTGCCAGCAGTTCGGGACTAGCGGGACACAATGAGCAGTTCTTC.